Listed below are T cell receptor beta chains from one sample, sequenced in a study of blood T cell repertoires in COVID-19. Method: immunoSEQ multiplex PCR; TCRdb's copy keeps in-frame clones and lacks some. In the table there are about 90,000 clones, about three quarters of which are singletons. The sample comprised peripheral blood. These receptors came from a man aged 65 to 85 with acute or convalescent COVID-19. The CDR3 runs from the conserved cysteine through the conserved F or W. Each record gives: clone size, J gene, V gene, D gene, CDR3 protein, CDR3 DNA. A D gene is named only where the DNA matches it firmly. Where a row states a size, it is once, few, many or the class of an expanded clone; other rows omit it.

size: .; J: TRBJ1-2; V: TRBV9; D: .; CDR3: CASSVKDSTYGYTF; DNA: TGTGCCAGCAGCGTAAAGGACAGTACGTATGGCTACACCTTC
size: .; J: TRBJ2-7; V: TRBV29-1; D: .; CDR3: CSVTDSLSYEQYF; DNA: TGCAGCGTTACCGACTCTCTCTCCTACGAGCAGTACTTC
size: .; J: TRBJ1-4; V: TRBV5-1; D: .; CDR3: CASSSLLTPGDEKLFF; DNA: TGCGCCAGCAGCTCACTCTTGACACCAGGGGACGAAAAACTGTTTTTT
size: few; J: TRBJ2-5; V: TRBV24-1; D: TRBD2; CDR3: CATSDAGRGAEEETQYF; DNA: TGTGCCACCAGTGATGCCGGGAGGGGAGCAGAAGAAGAGACCCAGTACTTC
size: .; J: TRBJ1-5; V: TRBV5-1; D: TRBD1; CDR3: CASSLEPGQGVQPQHF; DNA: TGCGCCAGCAGCTTAGAGCCGGGACAGGGGGTTCAGCCCCAGCATTTT
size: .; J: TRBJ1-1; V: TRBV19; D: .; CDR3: CASSIASRRGENTEAFF; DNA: TGTGCCAGTAGTATAGCGTCCCGACGGGGAGAGAACACTGAAGCTTTCTTT
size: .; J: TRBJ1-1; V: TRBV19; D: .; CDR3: CASSREWEAFF; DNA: TGTGCCAGTAGCCGTGAGTGGGAAGCTTTCTTT
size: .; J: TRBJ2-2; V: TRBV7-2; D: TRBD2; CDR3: CASSSRSSLAGSVTGELFF; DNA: TGTGCCAGCAGCTCAAGGTCGTCCCTAGCGGGGTCCGTAACCGGGGAGCTGTTTTTT
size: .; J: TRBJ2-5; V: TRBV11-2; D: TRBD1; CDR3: CASSLHRGIETQYF; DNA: TGTGCCAGCAGCTTACACAGGGGGATAGAGACCCAGTACTTC
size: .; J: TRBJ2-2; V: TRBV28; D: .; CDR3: CASSFTRLSDTGELFF; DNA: TGTGCCAGCAGTTTTACGAGGCTGAGCGACACCGGGGAGCTGTTTTTT
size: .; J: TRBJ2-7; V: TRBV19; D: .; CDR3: CATSAEDEQYF; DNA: TGTGCCACCTCTGCCGAGGATGAGCAGTACTTC
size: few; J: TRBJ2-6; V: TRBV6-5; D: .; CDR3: CASSYLRVPGANVLTF; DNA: TGTGCCAGCAGTTACCTCAGGGTACCTGGGGCCAACGTCCTGACTTTC
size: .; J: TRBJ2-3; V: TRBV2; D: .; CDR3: CASSTQRTFTDTQYF; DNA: TGTGCCAGCTCCACGCAACGGACTTTCACAGATACGCAGTATTTT
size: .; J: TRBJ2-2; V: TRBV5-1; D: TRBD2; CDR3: CASSLGGRDTGELFF; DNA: TGCGCCAGCAGCTTAGGCGGGAGGGACACCGGGGAGCTGTTTTTT
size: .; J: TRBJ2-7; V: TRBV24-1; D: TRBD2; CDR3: CATSDRGTSGSTDEQYF; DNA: TGTGCCACCAGTGATCGGGGGACTAGCGGGAGCACCGACGAGCAGTACTTC
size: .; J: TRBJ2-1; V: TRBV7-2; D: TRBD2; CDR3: CASSKLAGGPYNEQFF; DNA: TGTGCCAGCAGCAAACTAGCGGGAGGCCCCTACAATGAGCAGTTCTTC
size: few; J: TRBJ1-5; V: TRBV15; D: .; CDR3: CATSTRQTGRTQHF; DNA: TGTGCCACCAGCACCCGCCAGACAGGAAGGACCCAGCATTTT
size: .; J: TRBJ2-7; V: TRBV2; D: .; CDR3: CASSENRYEQYF; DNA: TGTGCCAGCAGTGAGAACAGGTACGAGCAGTACTTC
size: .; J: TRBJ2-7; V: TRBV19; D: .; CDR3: CASSIGVGQRNEQYF; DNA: TGTGCCAGTAGTATAGGGGTCGGACAGAGGAACGAGCAGTACTTC
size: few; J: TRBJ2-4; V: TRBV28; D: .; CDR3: CASTRQATVGNIQYF; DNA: TGTGCCAGCACCCGACAGGCGACAGTGGGCAACATTCAGTACTTC
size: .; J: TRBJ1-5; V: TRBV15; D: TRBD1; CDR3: CATSRDRTGQNQPQHF; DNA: TGTGCCACCAGCAGAGATAGGACAGGTCAAAATCAGCCCCAGCATTTT
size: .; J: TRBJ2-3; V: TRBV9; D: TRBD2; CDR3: CASSASGVSTDTQYF; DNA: TGTGCCAGCAGCGCTAGCGGGGTCAGCACAGATACGCAGTATTTT
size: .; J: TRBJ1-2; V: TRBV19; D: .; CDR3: CASSMGGAIYGYTF; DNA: TGTGCCAGTAGTATGGGAGGGGCCATCTATGGCTACACCTTC
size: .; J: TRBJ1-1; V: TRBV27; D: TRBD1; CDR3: CASSENRGNTEAFF; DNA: TGTGCCAGCAGTGAAAACAGGGGAAACACTGAAGCTTTCTTT
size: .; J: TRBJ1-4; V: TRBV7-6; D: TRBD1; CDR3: CASSLAPPYRGKDEKLFF; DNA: TGTGCCAGCAGCCTAGCCCCACCTTACAGGGGGAAGGATGAAAAACTGTTTTTT
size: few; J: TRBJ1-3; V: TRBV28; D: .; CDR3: CASSLTTGPVGNTIYF; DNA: TGTGCCAGCAGTCTTACGACGGGTCCGGTCGGAAACACCATATATTTT
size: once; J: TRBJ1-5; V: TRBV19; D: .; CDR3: CASSIDQQRPQHF; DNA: TGTGCCAGTAGTATAGATCAACAGAGGCCCCAGCATTTT
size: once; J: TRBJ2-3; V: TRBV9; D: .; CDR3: CASSDSGSTDTQYF; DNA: TGTGCCAGCAGCGATAGCGGTAGCACAGATACGCAGTATTTT
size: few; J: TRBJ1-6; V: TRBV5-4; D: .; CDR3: CASSDRPSNSPLHF; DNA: TGTGCCAGCAGCGACAGGCCCTCAAATTCACCCCTCCACTTT
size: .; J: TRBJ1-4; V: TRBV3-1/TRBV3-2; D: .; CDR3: CASSQRRGGAIEKLFF; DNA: TGTGCCAGCAGCCAGCGACGAGGAGGGGCTATTGAAAAACTGTTTTTT